The 22 T cell receptor beta chains below all came from one sample that was sequenced in a study of T-cell reconstitution after alpha-beta-depleted transplantation in children. The library targeted TCRbeta and was prepared with unique molecular identifiers. TCRdb fed the PCR reads into MiXCR, producing one record per CDR3 protein. The sample records some 500,000 distinct CDR3 sequences, 15% to 20% being singletons. The source was PBMCs from the stem cell graft donor, collected from the stem cell graft. The receptor source for this set is a human donor who donated a stem cell graft to a child with acute lymphoblastic leukemia.

The chain combines TRBV5-1 with TRBJ2-3; 7 bases agree with TRBD2. With V trimmed by 4 bases and J by 4 bases, 12 bases remained unmatched. This CDR3 has 16 residues. Germline V gene sequence: CDR1 SGHRS, CDR2 YFSETQ. The CDR3 protein is CASSPLHSGDPDTQYF. The DNA for the CDR3 is TGCGCCAGCAGCCCGCTGCACAGCGGGGACCCAGATACGCAGTATTTT. Filled out from reference TRBV5-1 and TRBJ2-3, the complete variable domain reads KAGVTQTPRYLIKTRGQQVTLSCSPISGHRSVSWYQQTPGQGLQFLFEYFSETQRNKGNFPGRFSGRQFSNSRSEMNVSTLELGDSALYLCASSPLHSGDPDTQYFGPGTRLTVL.

V is TRBV6-2 or TRBV6-3 and J is TRBJ2-2; D tentatively reads TRBD1 or TRBD2 (5 bases each). Germline CDR1 and CDR2: MNHEY and SVGEGT. CDR3 length: 18 amino acids. V was cut by 6 bases and J by 1 base, with 21 bases left in between. CDR3 DNA: TGTGCCAGCAGCCTCCTAGGGCCGGGGCAGGGGAACACCGGGGAGCTGTTTTTT. Translated: CASSLLGPGQGNTGELFF.

As regards this clonotype: At one of its ends the junction is not consistent with the germline gene, which may arise from a read error. The chain uses TRBV5-1 and TRBJ2-2; either TRBD1 or TRBD2 may fit D (5 bases each). The CDR3 is 16 residues long. Per the germline V gene, CDR1 is SGHRS and CDR2 is YFSETQ. CDR3 sequence reads: CAGSRDGFTGTGELFF. The CDR3 coding sequence is TGCGCCGGCAGCCGGGACGGATTTACCGGCACCGGGGAGCTGTTTTTT.

This clonotype occurred a few times. The gene calls are TRBV29-1 and TRBJ1-1; maybe TRBD1 (5 bases). Between the trimmed V and J ends, which lost 7 bases and 4 bases, there was a span of 22 bases. CDR1 and CDR2 from the germline V gene are SQVTM and ANQGSEA. The CDR3 runs to 15 residues. The CDR3 reads CSATSVGGVGTEAFF. For the CDR3, the DNA is TGCAGCGCAACCTCCGTCGGGGGGGTAGGCACTGAAGCTTTCTTT.

This chain uses TRBV4-1 with TRBJ2-7; TRBD2 is a possible D gene (5 bases). Between the trimmed V and J ends, which lost 0 bases and 1 base, there was a span of 10 bases. Germline CDR1 reads MGHRA; CDR2 reads YSYEKL. The CDR3 sequence is 15 residues long. The DNA for the CDR3 is TGCGCCAGCAGCCAAGAGAAACGGACTTCCTACGAGCAGTACTTC. This sequence encodes CASSQEKRTSYEQYF.

The rearrangement uses TRBV28 and TRBJ2-1; the match to TRBD2 covers 10 bases. V shed 2 bases, J shed 6 bases, and the junction held 4 bases outside the gene matches. CDR3 length: 15 residues. The V gene's germline CDR1 is MDHEN and CDR2 SYDVKM. CDR3 sequence (DNA): TGTGCCAGCAGTTTACGGAGCGGGAGGGCCAATGAGCAGTTCTTC. Amino acid sequence: CASSLRSGRANEQFF.

V gene TRBV10-3 combines with J gene TRBJ2-5; tentative D call: TRBD1 (5 bases). Germline V gene lookup returns CDR1 ENHRY and CDR2 SYGVKD. V was cut by 2 bases and J by 5 bases, with 15 bases left in between. This CDR3 spans 15 amino acids. The CDR3 nucleotides read TGTGCCATCAGTGAGGGGGCCTTTCAAGGGGAGACCCAGTACTTC. Translated: CAISEGAFQGETQYF.

This clonotype was observed many times. The chain employs TRBV6-1 and TRBJ2-5; no clear D gene. Trimming took off 6 bases at V and 2 bases at J, with 13 bases between the two ends. CDR1 MNHNS and CDR2 SASEGT come from the germline V gene. This CDR3 has 14 amino acids. CDR3 sequence reads: CASRRLQAQETQYF. DNA for the CDR3: TGTGCCAGCAGGCGCCTCCAAGCACAAGAGACCCAGTACTTC.

CDR3 sequence: CASSLAAGRSYEQYF. The CDR3 DNA reads as TGTGCCAGCAGTTTAGCGGCAGGGAGAAGCTACGAGCAGTACTTC. V usage is TRBV12-3 or TRBV12-4 and J usage is TRBJ2-7; D tentatively fits TRBD1 or TRBD2 (5 bases each). Between the trimmed V and J ends, which lost 0 bases and 3 bases, there was a span of 12 bases. The CDR3 is 15 residues long.

This chain links TRBV14 with TRBJ2-5; D gene uncertain. Germline lookup yields CDR1 SGHDN and CDR2 FVKESK. V was trimmed by 1 base and J by 3 bases, leaving 12 bases between them. The CDR3 runs 15 residues. CDR3 DNA: TGTGCCAGCAGCCAAGCCACAGATGCAAAAGAGACCCAGTACTTC. Its translation: CASSQATDAKETQYF.

The V call is TRBV7-3, the J call TRBJ2-1; 9 positions match TRBD2. With V trimmed by 2 bases and J by 0 bases, 2 bases remained unmatched. The CDR3 runs to 16 residues. Germline CDR1 is SGHTA and CDR2 is FQGTGA. The CDR3 loop is CASSLLSGSSYNEQFF. CDR3 DNA sequence: TGTGCCAGCAGCTTACTTAGCGGGAGCTCCTACAATGAGCAGTTCTTC.

This clonotype was picked up many times. The chain combines TRBV5-1 with TRBJ2-2; D may be TRBD1 (6 bases). This CDR3 has 15 amino acids. Trimming took 4 bases from V and 5 from J, leaving 15 bases between them. From germline, CDR1 is SGHRS and CDR2 YFSETQ. This chain's CDR3 is CASSPSGEKTGELFF. CDR3 coding DNA: TGCGCCAGCAGCCCTTCAGGGGAGAAGACCGGGGAGCTGTTTTTT.

The table lists this clonotype with a few counts. The chain is built from TRBV12-3 or TRBV12-4 and TRBJ2-7; no definite D call. CDR3 length: 12 residues. V lost 5 bases and J lost 6, with 11 bases in between. DNA for the CDR3: TGTGCCAGCAGTGGGGTAGGTCGCGAGCAGTACTTC. Translated, it gives CASSGVGREQYF.

The gene calls are TRBV5-1 and TRBJ1-4, with 7 bases aligning to TRBD1. Germline-derived CDR1 and CDR2 are SGHRS and YFSETQ. The CDR3 contains 16 residues. V shed 4 bases, J shed 1 base, and the junction held 7 bases outside the gene matches. The CDR3 is CASSPDRPLTNEKLFF. The CDR3, as DNA: TGCGCCAGCAGCCCGGACAGGCCCTTAACTAATGAAAAACTGTTTTTT.

The V call is TRBV11-2, the J call TRBJ2-2, with 8 bases fitting TRBD1. CDR3 length equals 18 residues. The junction had 18 bases not matched to a gene; V was cut back by 7 bases and J by 5 bases. Germline loops: CDR1 SGHAT, CDR2 FQNNGV. This CDR3 is CASTLRGQGALGTGELFF. Here the CDR3 DNA reads TGTGCCAGCACCCTACGTGGGCAGGGGGCTTTGGGAACCGGGGAGCTGTTTTTT.

This clonotype has ten or more counts. This rearrangement joins TRBV21-1 to TRBJ1-5; TRBD1, the table's D call, was not compared with the DNA. TRBV21-1 is a pseudogene segment. The CDR3 sequence is 15 residues long. CDR3 amino acids: CASSRFQGSKQPQHF. The CDR3 region has the DNA TGTGCCAGCAGCCGCTTCCAGGGTTCGAAGCAGCCCCAGCATTTT.

This clonotype was found a few times. This chain uses TRBV27 with TRBJ2-7; tentatively, D is TRBD2 (5 bases). This CDR3 contains 15 residues. Trimming removed 3 bases at V and 3 bases at J, with 15 bases between. CDR1 MNHEY and CDR2 SMNVEV come from the germline V gene (reference sequence). The CDR3 nucleotides read TGTGCCAGCAGTTTTTACAGCGGCAAGGGCTACGAGCAGTACTTC. As protein: CASSFYSGKGYEQYF.

The chain recombines TRBV5-1 with TRBJ2-2; D not resolved. The CDR3 has 13 amino acids. V lost 4 bases to trimming and J lost 2 bases, with 6 bases between them. Germline lookup yields CDR1 SGHRS and CDR2 YFSETQ. The CDR3 bases are TGCGCCAGCAGCGGATTTAACACCGGGGAGCTGTTTTTT. Protein: CASSGFNTGELFF.

Many counts were recorded for this clonotype. This rearrangement joins TRBV29-1 to TRBJ1-6; D remains ambiguous. Trimming took off 5 bases at V and 6 bases at J, with 8 bases between the two ends. The germline V gene encodes CDR1 SQVTM and CDR2 ANQGSEA. The CDR3 is 12 amino acids. CDR3 in DNA: TGCAGCGTTCCGCTTGTTAATTCACCCCTCCACTTT. Protein product: CSVPLVNSPLHF.

This clonotype was detected only a few times. V usage is TRBV14 and J usage is TRBJ2-1, with no clear D. Per the germline V gene, CDR1 is SGHDN and CDR2 is FVKESK. The CDR3 has 14 amino acids. V dropped 4 bases and J dropped 6 bases, with 13 bases sitting between them. CDR3 nucleotide sequence: TGTGCCAGCAGCCCAACGGTAGGGCGCAATGAGCAGTTCTTC. This sequence encodes CASSPTVGRNEQFF. Full variable domain (outside the CDR3, taken from reference TRBV14 and TRBJ2-1): EAGVTQFPSHSVIEKGQTVTLRCDPISGHDNLYWYRRVMGKEIKFLLHFVKESKQDESGMPNNRFLAERTGGTYSTLKVQPAELEDSGVYFCASSPTVGRNEQFFGPGTRLTVL.

V and J are TRBV5-1 and TRBJ2-1; TRBD2 agrees at 13 bases. V shed 1 base, J shed 4 bases, and the junction held 11 bases outside the gene matches. The CDR3 totals 19 residues. In germline, CDR1 is SGHRS, CDR2 YFSETQ. The CDR3 protein is CASSLSVNPLAGGYNEQFF. As DNA, the CDR3 is TGCGCCAGCAGCTTGTCCGTCAACCCACTAGCGGGAGGGTACAATGAGCAGTTCTTC.

Many counts were recorded for this clonotype. This chain links TRBV5-1 with TRBJ1-1, with a weak D call TRBD1 (6 bases). The CDR3 is 16 amino acids. Germline V lookup: CDR1 SGHRS, CDR2 YFSETQ. Trimming took 1 base from V and 1 from J, leaving 14 bases between them. CDR3 bases: TGCGCCAGCAGCTTGTCCCAGGGGTGGGGGAACACTGAAGCTTTCTTT. Translation gives CASSLSQGWGNTEAFF.